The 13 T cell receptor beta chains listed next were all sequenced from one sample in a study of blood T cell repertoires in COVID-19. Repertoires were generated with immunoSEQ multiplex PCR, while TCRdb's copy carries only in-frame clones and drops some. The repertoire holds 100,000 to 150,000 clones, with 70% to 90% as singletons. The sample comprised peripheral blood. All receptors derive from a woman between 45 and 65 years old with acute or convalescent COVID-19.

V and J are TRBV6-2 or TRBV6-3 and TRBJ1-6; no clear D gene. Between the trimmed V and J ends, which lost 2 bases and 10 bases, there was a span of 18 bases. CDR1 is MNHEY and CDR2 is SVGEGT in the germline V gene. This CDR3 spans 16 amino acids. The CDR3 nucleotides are TGTGCCAGCAGTTACCCCAAGGGCGGGGTTGGATCACCCCTCCACTTT. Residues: CASSYPKGGVGSPLHF.

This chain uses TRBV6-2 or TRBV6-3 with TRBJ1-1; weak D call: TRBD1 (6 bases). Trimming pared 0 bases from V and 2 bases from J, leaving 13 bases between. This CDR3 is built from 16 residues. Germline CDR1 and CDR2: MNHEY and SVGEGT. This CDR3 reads CASSYSLGGANTEAFF. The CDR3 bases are TGTGCCAGCAGTTACTCTCTCGGGGGGGCCAACACTGAAGCTTTCTTT.

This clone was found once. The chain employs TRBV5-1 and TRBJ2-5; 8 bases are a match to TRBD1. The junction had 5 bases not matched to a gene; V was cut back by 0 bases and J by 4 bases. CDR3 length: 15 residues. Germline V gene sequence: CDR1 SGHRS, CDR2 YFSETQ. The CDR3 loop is CASSLGQGITETQYF. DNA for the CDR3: TGCGCCAGCAGCTTGGGACAGGGGATAACAGAGACCCAGTACTTC.

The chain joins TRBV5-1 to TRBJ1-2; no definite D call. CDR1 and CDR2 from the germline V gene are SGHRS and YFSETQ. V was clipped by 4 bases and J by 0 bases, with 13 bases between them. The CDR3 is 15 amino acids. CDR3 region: CASSPLGGSNYGYTF. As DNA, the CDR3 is TGCGCCAGCAGCCCTTTAGGCGGATCTAACTATGGCTACACCTTC.

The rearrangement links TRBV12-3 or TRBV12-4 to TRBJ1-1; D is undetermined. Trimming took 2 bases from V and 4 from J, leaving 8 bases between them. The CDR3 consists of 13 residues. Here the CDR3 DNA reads TGTGCCAGCAGTTTAAACCCCGGCACTGAAGCTTTCTTT. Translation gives CASSLNPGTEAFF.

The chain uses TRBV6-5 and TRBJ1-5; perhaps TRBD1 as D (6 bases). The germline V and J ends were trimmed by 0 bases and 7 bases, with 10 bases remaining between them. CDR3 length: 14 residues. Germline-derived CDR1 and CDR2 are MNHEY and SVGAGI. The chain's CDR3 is CASSYSGGAQPQHF. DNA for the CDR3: TGTGCCAGCAGTTACTCGGGGGGGGCGCAGCCCCAGCATTTT.

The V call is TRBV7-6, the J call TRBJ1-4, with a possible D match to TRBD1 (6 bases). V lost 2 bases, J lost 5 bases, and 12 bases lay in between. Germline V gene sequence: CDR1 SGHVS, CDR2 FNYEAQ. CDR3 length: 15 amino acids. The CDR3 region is CASSLSGGMNEKLFF. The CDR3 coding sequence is TGTGCCAGCAGCTTAAGTGGGGGCATGAATGAAAAACTGTTTTTT.

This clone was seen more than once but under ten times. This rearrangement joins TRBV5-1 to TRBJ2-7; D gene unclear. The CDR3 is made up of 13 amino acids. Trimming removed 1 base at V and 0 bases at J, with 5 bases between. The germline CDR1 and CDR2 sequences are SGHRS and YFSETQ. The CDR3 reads CASSLTNSYEQYF. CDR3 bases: TGCGCCAGCAGCTTGACTAACTCCTACGAGCAGTACTTC.

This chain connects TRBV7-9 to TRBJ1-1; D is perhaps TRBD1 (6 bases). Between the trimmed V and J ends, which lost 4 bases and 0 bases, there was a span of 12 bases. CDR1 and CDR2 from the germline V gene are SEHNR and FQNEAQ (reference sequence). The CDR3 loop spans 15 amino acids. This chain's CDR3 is CASSWGQGMNTEAFF. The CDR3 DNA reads TGTGCCAGCAGCTGGGGGCAGGGGATGAACACTGAAGCTTTCTTT. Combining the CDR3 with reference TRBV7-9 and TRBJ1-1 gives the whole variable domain DTGVSQNPRHKITKRGQNVTFRCDPISEHNRLYWYRQTLGQGPEFLTYFQNEAQLEKSRLLSDRFSAERPKGSFSTLEIQRTEQGDSAMYLCASSWGQGMNTEAFFGQGTRLTVV.

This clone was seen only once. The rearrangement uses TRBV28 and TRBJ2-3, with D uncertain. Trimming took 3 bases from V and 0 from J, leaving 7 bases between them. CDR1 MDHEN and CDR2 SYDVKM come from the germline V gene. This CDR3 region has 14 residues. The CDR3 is CASSLAQSTDTQYF. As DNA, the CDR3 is TGTGCCAGCAGTTTGGCCCAGAGCACAGATACGCAGTATTTT.

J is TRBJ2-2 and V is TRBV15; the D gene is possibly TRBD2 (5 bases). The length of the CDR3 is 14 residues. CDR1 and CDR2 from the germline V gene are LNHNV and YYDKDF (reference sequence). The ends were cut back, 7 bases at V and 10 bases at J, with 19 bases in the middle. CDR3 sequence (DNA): TGTGCCACCACCGTAGGACTTCATCCCCAGGAGCTGTTTTTT. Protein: CATTVGLHPQELFF.

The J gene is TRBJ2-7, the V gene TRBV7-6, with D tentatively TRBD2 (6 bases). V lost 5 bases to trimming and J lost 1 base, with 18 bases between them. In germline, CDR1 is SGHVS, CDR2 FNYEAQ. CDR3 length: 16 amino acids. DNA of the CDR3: TGTGCCAGCAGCGACCCGGCGGGATATAGGTCCTACGAGCAGTACTTC. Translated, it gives CASSDPAGYRSYEQYF.

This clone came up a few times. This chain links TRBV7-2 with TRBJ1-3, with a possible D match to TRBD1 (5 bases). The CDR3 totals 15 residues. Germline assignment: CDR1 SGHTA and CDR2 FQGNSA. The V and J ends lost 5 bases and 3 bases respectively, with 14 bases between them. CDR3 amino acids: CASSPRGGNGNTIYF. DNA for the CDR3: TGTGCCAGCAGCCCCCGCGGGGGGAATGGAAACACCATATATTTT.